These T cell receptor beta chains were read from a single sample in a study of T cell changes during pregnancy in multiple sclerosis. The assay was immunoSEQ multiplex PCR, and TCRdb's table has in-frame clones only and misses some. This sample has over 55,000 clones, with approximately 93% found just once. The specimen comprised peripheral blood, sampled after pregnancy. The receptors come from a female donor with multiple sclerosis, enrolled in a pregnancy study. Both conserved end residues are trimmed from each CDR3.

v_call	j_call	cdr3_aa
TRBV5-1	TRBJ2-1	ASSLVRGNEQF
TRBV7-2	TRBJ2-3	ASSGTGTSGSDTQY
TRBV4-2	TRBJ2-7	ASSQVGTSGYEQY
TRBV7-2	TRBJ2-1	ASSLAAVRNEQF
TRBV10-3	TRBJ1-2	AISESVTPYGYT
TRBV18	TRBJ1-6	ASSLSRDSNSPLH
TRBV9	TRBJ2-7	ASSPGTSGPKTYEQY
TRBV6-5	TRBJ2-5	ASSYGTSGPQETQY
TRBV7-3	TRBJ1-2	ASSFGQVYGYT
TRBV11-3	TRBJ2-5	ASSLVRGQETQY
TRBV6-6	TRBJ2-1	ASSLNGGIYNEQF
TRBV19	TRBJ1-5	ASSDGGWDTYSNQPQH
TRBV9	TRBJ2-1	ASSVEASGFREQF
TRBV27	TRBJ1-4	ASTPWGGANEKLF
TRBV5-1	TRBJ1-1	ASSGTGTGEAF
TRBV28	TRBJ2-7	ASRDRASYRLSYEQY
TRBV13	TRBJ2-1	ASSLGQVYNEQF
TRBV7-6	TRBJ2-5	ASSLAGTGGPIQETQY
TRBV7-6	TRBJ2-7	ASSVETKREDHSYEQY
TRBV11-2	TRBJ2-7	ASRTLGQGDYEQY
TRBV10-3	TRBJ2-5	AISAVSSSETQY
TRBV6-5	TRBJ2-7	ASNTRDSYEQY
TRBV5-4	TRBJ1-6	ASSSAYNSPLH
TRBV7-6	TRBJ2-1	ASSLSVSSYNEQF
TRBV23-1	TRBJ1-5	ASSQSVKGGNQPQH
TRBV5-5	TRBJ2-2	ASSLASGSTGELF
TRBV19	TRBJ2-4	ASSISVYENIQY
TRBV6-5	TRBJ2-7	ASSYLAGRNEQY
TRBV2	TRBJ2-2	ASSERQVVQTGELF
TRBV6-5	TRBJ1-3	ASSQTGFSGNTIY
TRBV6-5	TRBJ2-5	ASSLGGARETQY
TRBV4-3	TRBJ2-2	ASSQDGGTGGHGELF
TRBV25-1	TRBJ2-2	ASSESRDTGELF
TRBV27	TRBJ2-7	ASSFARSSYEQY
TRBV19	TRBJ1-6	ASRTDRGTRSPLH
TRBV5-8	TRBJ2-3	ASSFGREGLRTDTQY
TRBV5-1	TRBJ2-5	ASSLASLETQY
TRBV7-9	TRBJ1-2	ASSHGGNYGYT
TRBV9	TRBJ1-2	ASSDNRGGQGLANYGYT
TRBV4-1	TRBJ1-2	ASSQDIPTGHGYT
TRBV5-6	TRBJ2-5	ASSRDYQETQY
TRBV4-2	TRBJ2-3	ASSPGTGTDTQY
TRBV7-2	TRBJ2-5	ASSLERGIGETQY
TRBV7-6	TRBJ2-7	ASSLLREGAYEQY
TRBV7-9	TRBJ2-1	ASSLVGNEQF
TRBV14	TRBJ2-7	ASSQEGGRGLYEQY
TRBV21-1	TRBJ2-5	ASTLRWGREGRRETQY
TRBV29-1	TRBJ2-2	SVSEGELF
TRBV28	TRBJ2-3	ASSRPGGLLDTQY
TRBV2	TRBJ1-2	ASSRRISTGGTYGYT